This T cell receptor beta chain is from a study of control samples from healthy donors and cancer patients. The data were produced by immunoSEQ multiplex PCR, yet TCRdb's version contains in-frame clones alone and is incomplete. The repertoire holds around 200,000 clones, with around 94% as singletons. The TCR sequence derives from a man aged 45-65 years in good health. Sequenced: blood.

The DNA for the CDR3 is TGTGCCAGCAGCTTCGGCTCGGGTATCGCGGGTGGCTACACCTTC. Protein product: CASSFGSGIAGGYTF. The chain carries TRBV5-4 and TRBJ1-2; D is uncertain. There are 15 residues in the CDR3. Trimming left V 2 bases short and J 7 bases short, with 18 bases between. The germline V gene encodes CDR1 SGHNT and CDR2 YYREEE (reference sequence).